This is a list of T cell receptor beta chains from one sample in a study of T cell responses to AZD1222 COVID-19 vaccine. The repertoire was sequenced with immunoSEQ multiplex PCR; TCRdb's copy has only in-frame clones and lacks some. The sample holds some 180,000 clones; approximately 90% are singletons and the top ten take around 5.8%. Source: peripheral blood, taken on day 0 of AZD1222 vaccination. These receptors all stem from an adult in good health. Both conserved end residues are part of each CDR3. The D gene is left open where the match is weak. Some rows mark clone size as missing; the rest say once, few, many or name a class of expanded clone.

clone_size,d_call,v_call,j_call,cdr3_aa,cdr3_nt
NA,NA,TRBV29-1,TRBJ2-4,CSVEVERKNIQYF,TGCAGCGTTGAAGTGGAAAGAAAAAACATTCAGTACTTC
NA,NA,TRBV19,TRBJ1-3,CASSIGVAGAGNTIYF,TGTGCCAGTAGTATAGGCGTCGCCGGGGCTGGAAACACCATATATTTT
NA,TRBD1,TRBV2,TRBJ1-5,CASRRGGTDNQPQHF,TGTGCCAGCAGGAGAGGGGGGACAGACAATCAGCCCCAGCATTTT
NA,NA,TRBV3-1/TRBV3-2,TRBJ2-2,CASSRHVAPNTGELFF,TGTGCCAGCAGCCGCCATGTCGCGCCGAACACCGGGGAGCTGTTTTTT
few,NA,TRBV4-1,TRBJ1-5,CASSEGRAPGQPQHF,TGCGCCAGCAGCGAAGGCAGGGCTCCAGGCCAGCCCCAGCATTTT
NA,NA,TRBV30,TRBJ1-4,CAWSPDRRGLENEKLFF,TGTGCCTGGAGTCCAGATCGTCGGGGACTGGAAAATGAAAAACTGTTTTTT
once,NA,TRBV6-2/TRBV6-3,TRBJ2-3,CASSTLAAQYF,TGTGCCAGCAGTACGCTGGCGGCGCAGTATTTT
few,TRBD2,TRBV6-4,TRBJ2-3,CASSEGLTDTQYF,TGTGCCAGCAGTGAGGGACTAACAGATACGCAGTATTTT
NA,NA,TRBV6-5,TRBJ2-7,CASSYLQGYEQYF,TGTGCCAGCAGTTATCTTCAGGGGTACGAGCAGTACTTC
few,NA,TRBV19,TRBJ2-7,CASSSRTNNYEQYF,TGTGCCAGTAGTTCTCGGACTAATAACTACGAGCAGTACTTC
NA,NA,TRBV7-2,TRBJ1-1,CASSLPRPGYTEAFF,TGTGCCAGCAGCCTCCCTCGGCCGGGTTACACTGAAGCTTTCTTT
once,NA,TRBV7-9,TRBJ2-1,CASSPASIVNEQFF,TGTGCCAGCAGCCCAGCCAGCATCGTTAATGAGCAGTTCTTC
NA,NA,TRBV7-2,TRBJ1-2,CASSPYDSYGYTF,TGTGCCAGCAGCCCCTACGACAGCTATGGCTACACCTTC
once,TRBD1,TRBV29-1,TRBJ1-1,CSADTGENTEAFF,TGCAGCGCGGATACAGGGGAGAACACTGAAGCTTTCTTT
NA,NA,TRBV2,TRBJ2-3,CASSEFASTDTQYF,TGTGCCAGCAGTGAATTTGCTAGCACAGATACGCAGTATTTT
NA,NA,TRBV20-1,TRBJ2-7,CSASGGASFTYEQYF,TGCAGTGCTAGTGGCGGGGCTAGCTTCACCTACGAGCAGTACTTC
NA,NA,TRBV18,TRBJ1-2,CASSPPLVRRGAGYTF,TGTGCCAGCTCACCCCCCCTCGTACGAAGAGGGGCGGGCTACACCTTC
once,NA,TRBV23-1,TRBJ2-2,CASSSYRRTRNTGELFF,TGCGCCAGCAGTTCTTATCGTCGGACACGGAACACCGGGGAGCTGTTTTTT
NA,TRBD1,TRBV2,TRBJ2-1,CASTRDRGGLQNNEQFF,TGTGCCAGCACCCGGGACAGGGGAGGTCTCCAAAACAATGAGCAGTTCTTC
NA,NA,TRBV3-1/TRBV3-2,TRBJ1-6,CASSQERGRYWSSYNSPLHF,TGTGCCAGCAGCCAAGAAAGGGGCCGTTACTGGAGCTCCTATAATTCACCCCTCCACTTT
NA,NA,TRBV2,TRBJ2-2,CASRGPSNTGELFF,TGTGCCAGCAGGGGACCCTCGAACACCGGGGAGCTGTTTTTT
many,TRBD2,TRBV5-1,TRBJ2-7,CASSLELAGAYEQYF,TGCGCCAGCAGCTTGGAGCTAGCGGGGGCCTACGAGCAGTACTTC
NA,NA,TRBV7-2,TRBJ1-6,CASSGQPNSPLHF,TGTGCCAGCAGCGGACAGCCTAATTCACCCCTCCACTTT
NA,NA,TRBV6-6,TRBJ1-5,CASTKGQEDNQPQHF,TGTGCCAGCACCAAGGGTCAGGAAGACAATCAGCCCCAGCATTTT
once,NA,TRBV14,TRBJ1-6,CASSQGGLGSPLHF,TGTGCCAGCAGCCAAGGGGGTTTAGGATCACCCCTCCACTTT
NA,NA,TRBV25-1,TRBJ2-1,CASGVADNSYNEQFF,TGTGCCAGCGGAGTAGCCGACAACTCCTACAATGAGCAGTTCTTC
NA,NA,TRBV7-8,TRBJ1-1,CASSPGGGTEAFF,TGTGCCAGCAGCCCAGGAGGGGGCACTGAAGCTTTCTTT
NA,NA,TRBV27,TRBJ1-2,CASREGLVGGYTF,TGTGCCAGCAGGGAGGGGCTAGTGGGTGGCTACACCTTC
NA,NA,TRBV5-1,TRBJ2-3,CASRPTYTDTQYF,TGCGCCAGCAGACCGACTTACACAGATACGCAGTATTTT
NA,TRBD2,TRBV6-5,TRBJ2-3,CATLSGGGTDTQYF,TGTGCCACCCTAAGCGGGGGTGGGACAGATACGCAGTATTTT
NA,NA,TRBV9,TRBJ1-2,CASSEGPGQGNYGYTF,TGTGCCAGCAGCGAGGGGCCCGGGCAGGGGAACTATGGCTACACCTTC
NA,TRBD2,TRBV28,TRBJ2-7,CASSLSAGGGEQYF,TGTGCCAGCAGTTTATCTGCGGGGGGAGGGGAGCAGTACTTC
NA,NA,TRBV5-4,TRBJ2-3,CASSLGIGDTQYF,TGTGCCAGCAGCCTGGGCATCGGCGATACGCAGTATTTT
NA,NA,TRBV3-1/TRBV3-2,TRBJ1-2,CASSQDAGGYGYTF,TGTGCCAGCAGCCAAGATGCTGGAGGCTATGGCTACACCTTC
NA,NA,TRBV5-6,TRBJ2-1,CASSLNRVNEQFF,TGTGCCAGCAGCTTGAACAGGGTAAATGAGCAGTTCTTC
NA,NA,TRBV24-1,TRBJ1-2,CATSEAGEWGYTF,TGTGCCACCAGTGAAGCAGGGGAATGGGGCTACACCTTC
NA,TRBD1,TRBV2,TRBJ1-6,CASSSTDRPLSPLHF,TGTGCCAGCAGTTCGACGGACAGGCCCCTTTCACCCCTCCACTTT
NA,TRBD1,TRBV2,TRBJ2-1,CASNPDRGYNEQFF,TGTGCCAGCAATCCGGACAGGGGCTACAATGAGCAGTTCTTC
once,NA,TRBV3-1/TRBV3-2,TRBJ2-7,CASSQDRRSTYEQYF,TGTGCCAGCAGCCAAGATAGAAGGTCCACCTACGAGCAGTACTTC
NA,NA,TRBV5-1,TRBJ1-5,CASGDGYSNQPQHF,TGCGCCAGCGGGGATGGTTATAGCAATCAGCCCCAGCATTTT
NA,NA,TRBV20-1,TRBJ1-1,CSPRGNTEAFF,TGCAGCCCCCGGGGGAACACTGAAGCTTTCTTT
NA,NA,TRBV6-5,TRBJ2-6,CASLQGYSGANVLTF,TGTGCCAGCCTACAGGGCTACTCTGGGGCCAACGTCCTGACTTTC
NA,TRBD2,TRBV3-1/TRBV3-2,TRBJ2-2,CASSLTGLAGGSTGELFF,TGTGCCAGCAGCCTTACCGGACTAGCGGGGGGTTCCACCGGGGAGCTGTTTTTT
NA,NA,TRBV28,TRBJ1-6,CASRLQGNNSPLHF,TGTGCCAGCAGGCTTCAGGGAAATAATTCACCCCTCCACTTT
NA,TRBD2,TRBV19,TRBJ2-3,CASTPGLAETDTQYF,TGTGCCAGTACCCCGGGACTAGCGGAGACAGATACGCAGTATTTT
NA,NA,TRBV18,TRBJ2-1,CASSIMGNNEQFF,TGTGCCAGCTCAATCATGGGGAACAATGAGCAGTTCTTC
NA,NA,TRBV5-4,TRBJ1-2,CASSTWGVGNYGYTF,TGTGCCAGCAGCACATGGGGGGTGGGAAACTATGGCTACACCTTC
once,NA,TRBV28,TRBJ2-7,CAGGRGNEQYF,TGTGCCGGAGGCCGGGGGAACGAGCAGTACTTC
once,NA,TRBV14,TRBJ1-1,CASSPLGEGTGAFF,TGTGCCAGCAGCCCCTTAGGTGAGGGGACGGGAGCTTTCTTT